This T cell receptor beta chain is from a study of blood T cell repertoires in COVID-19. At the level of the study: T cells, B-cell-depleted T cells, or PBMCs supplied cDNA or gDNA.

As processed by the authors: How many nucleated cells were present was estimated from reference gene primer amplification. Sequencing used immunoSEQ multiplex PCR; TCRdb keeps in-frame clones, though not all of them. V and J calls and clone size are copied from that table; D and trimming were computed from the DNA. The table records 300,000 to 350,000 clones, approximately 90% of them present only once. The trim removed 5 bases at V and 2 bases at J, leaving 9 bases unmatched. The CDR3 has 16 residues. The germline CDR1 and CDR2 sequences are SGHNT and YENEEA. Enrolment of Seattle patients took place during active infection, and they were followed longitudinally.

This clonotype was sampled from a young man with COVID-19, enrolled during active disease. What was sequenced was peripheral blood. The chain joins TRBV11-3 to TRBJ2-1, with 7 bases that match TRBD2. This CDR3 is CASSPRTSRAYNEQFF. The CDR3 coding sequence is TGTGCCAGCAGCCCCCGGACTAGTCGTGCCTACAATGAGCAGTTCTTC.